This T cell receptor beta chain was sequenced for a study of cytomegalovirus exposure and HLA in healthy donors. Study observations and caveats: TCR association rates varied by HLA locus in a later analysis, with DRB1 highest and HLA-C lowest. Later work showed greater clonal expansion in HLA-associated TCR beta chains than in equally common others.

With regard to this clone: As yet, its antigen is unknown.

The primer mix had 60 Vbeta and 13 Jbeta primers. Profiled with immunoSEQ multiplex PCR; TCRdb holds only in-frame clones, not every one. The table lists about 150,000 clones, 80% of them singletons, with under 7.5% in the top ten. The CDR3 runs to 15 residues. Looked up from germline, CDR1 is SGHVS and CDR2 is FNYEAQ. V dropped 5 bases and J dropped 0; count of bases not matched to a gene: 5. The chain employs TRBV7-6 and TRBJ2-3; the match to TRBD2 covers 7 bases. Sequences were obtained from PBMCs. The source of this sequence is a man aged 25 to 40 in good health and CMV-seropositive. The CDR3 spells CASSIRLASTDTQYF. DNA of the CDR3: TGTGCCAGCAGCATCAGACTAGCAAGCACAGATACGCAGTATTTT. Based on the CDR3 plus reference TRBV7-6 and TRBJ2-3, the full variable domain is GAGVSQSPRYKVTKRGQDVALRCDPISGHVSLYWYRQALGQGPEFLTYFNYEAQQDKSGLPNDRFSAERPEGSISTLTIQRTEQRDSAMYRCASSIRLASTDTQYFGPGTRLTVL.